These 27 T cell receptor beta chains originate from one sample sequenced in a study of blood T cell repertoires in COVID-19. Some clones are missing from TCRdb's copy, which holds only in-frame ones; the method was immunoSEQ multiplex PCR. Here the sample spans about 150,000 clones, 85% to 90% being singletons. The sequenced material came from peripheral blood. The receptors stem from a woman in her 40s with acute or convalescent COVID-19.

The chain has TRBV10-2 and TRBJ2-5, with 7 bases matching TRBD1. V lost 8 bases and J lost 2; bases outside the gene matches: 5. The CDR3 runs to 13 residues. Germline lookup yields CDR1 WSHSY and CDR2 SAAADI. This CDR3 reads CASGARGQETQYF. CDR3 sequence (DNA): TGCGCCAGCGGCGCCAGGGGGCAAGAGACCCAGTACTTC.

The chain has TRBV6-5 and TRBJ1-4; maybe TRBD1 (5 bases). Germline assignment: CDR1 MNHEY and CDR2 SVGAGI. This CDR3 spans 15 amino acids. Trimming removed 6 bases at V and 8 bases at J, with 19 bases between. Here the CDR3 reads CASRYSGLKEEKLFF. DNA of the CDR3: TGTGCCAGCAGGTATTCAGGGTTAAAGGAGGAAAAACTGTTTTTT.

This clone was counted between two and nine times. Germline and junction disagree at one end, which may indicate a read error. This chain connects TRBV7-7 to TRBJ2-2, with D possibly matching TRBD2 (6 bases). The length of the CDR3 is 16 residues. CDR1 and CDR2 (germline): SSHAT, FNYEAQ (reference sequence). Here the CDR3 DNA reads TGTGCTAGCAGCCCCCAGGAGGGCCTGGGCGCCGGGGAGCTGTTTTTT. Translating it yields CASSPQEGLGAGELFF. Full variable domain (rest looked up from reference TRBV7-7 and TRBJ2-2): GAGVSQSPRYKVTKRGQDVTLRCDPISSHATLYWYQQALGQGPEFLTYFNYEAQPDKSGLPSDRFSAERPEGSISTLTIQRTEQRDSAMYRCASSPQEGLGAGELFFGEGSRLTVL.

The V call is TRBV9, the J call TRBJ2-7; TRBD1 might be the D (5 bases). CDR3 size: 16 residues. The germline gives CDR1 SGDLS, CDR2 YYNGEE. V was pared by 0 bases and J by 4 bases, with 17 bases between. As DNA, the CDR3 is TGTGCCAGCAGCGTAGACCTGGGGCAGGGATTATACGAGCAGTACTTC. It encodes CASSVDLGQGLYEQYF.

The genes are TRBV24-1 and TRBJ2-7; 10 nucleotides align to TRBD2. V was pared by 4 bases and J by 6 bases, with 8 bases of the junction left unmatched. Germline V CDR1 and CDR2: KGHDR, SFDVKD. The length of the CDR3 is 15 residues. The CDR3 loop reads CATSDPLAGASEQYF. CDR3 DNA: TGTGCCACCAGTGACCCCCTAGCGGGAGCATCCGAGCAGTACTTC.

This clone appeared once. This rearrangement joins TRBV6-5 to TRBJ1-1; TRBD1 matches 9 bases. The J segment lost 9 bases and the V segment lost 6 bases, leaving 8 bases of the junction unmatched. Germline V gene data show CDR1 as MNHEY and CDR2 as SVGAGI. The CDR3 runs 13 residues. In nucleotides, the CDR3 is TGTGCCAGCAGCCAGGACAGGGGAGGTAAAGCTTTCTTT. Amino acids: CASSQDRGGKAFF.

The rearrangement links TRBV24-1 to TRBJ2-3; 14 bases are shared with TRBD2. The CDR3 contains 14 residues. The germline CDR1 and CDR2 sequences are KGHDR and SFDVKD. The junction had 5 bases not matched to a gene; V was cut back by 10 bases and J by 6 bases. CDR3 DNA: TGTGCCACTAGAGGACTAGCGGGGGGCGATACGCAGTATTTT. Translated: CATRGLAGGDTQYF.

Written as DNA, the CDR3 is TGTGCCAGCAGCCACTACCTGGACAGGGAAGTTGGCTACACCTTC. It codes for CASSHYLDREVGYTF. The gene calls are TRBV3-1 (or the pseudogene TRBV3-2) and TRBJ1-2; 8 bases map to TRBD1. CDR1 is LGHDT, CDR2 YNNKEL, per germline (reference sequence). The CDR3 is made up of 15 amino acids. Trimming cost V 3 bases and J 7 bases; bases outside gene matches: 10.

The chain joins TRBV5-1 to TRBJ2-1, with D possibly matching TRBD2 (6 bases). The CDR3 consists of 16 residues. V lost 0 bases to trimming and J lost 0 bases, with 10 bases between them. Germline V gene sequence: CDR1 SGHRS, CDR2 YFSETQ. The CDR3 DNA follows: TGCGCCAGCAGCTTGGCGGCGGGAAGCTCCTACAATGAGCAGTTCTTC. It yields the protein CASSLAAGSSYNEQFF.

This clone is a singleton in its sample. The chain joins TRBV30 to TRBJ1-5; D is uncertain. The CDR3 consists of 15 residues. Between the trimmed V and J ends, which lost 1 base and 4 bases, there was a span of 14 bases. Per the germline V gene, CDR1 is GTSNPN and CDR2 is SVGIG (reference sequence). The CDR3 protein is CAWSERGVGNQPQHF. In DNA form, the CDR3 reads TGTGCCTGGAGTGAGCGGGGAGTCGGGAATCAGCCCCAGCATTTT.

V is TRBV5-4 and J is TRBJ2-7; 8 bases fit TRBD2. Germline trimming cut 0 bases from V and 4 bases from J; bases unmatched to any gene: 3. The CDR3 consists of 14 residues. Germline lookup yields CDR1 SGHNT and CDR2 YYREEE (reference sequence). The CDR3 region is CASSLAGGPYEQYF. For the CDR3, the DNA is TGTGCCAGCAGCTTGGCGGGGGGGCCGTACGAGCAGTACTTC. Full variable domain (rest looked up from reference TRBV5-4 and TRBJ2-7): ETGVTQSPTHLIKTRGQQVTLRCSSQSGHNTVSWYQQALGQGPQFIFQYYREEENGRGNFPPRFSGLQFPNYSSELNVNALELDDSALYLCASSLAGGPYEQYFGPGTRLTVT.

The chain combines TRBV11-3 with TRBJ2-7, with 9 bases lining up with TRBD1. V lost 0 bases, J lost 2 bases, and 5 bases stayed unmatched. CDR1 is SGHNT, CDR2 YENEEA, per germline. The CDR3 runs to 16 residues. The CDR3 reads CASSLDFRTGAYEQYF. The CDR3 DNA reads TGTGCCAGCAGCTTAGATTTCCGGACAGGGGCCTACGAGCAGTACTTC.

The V call is TRBV6-5, the J call TRBJ1-5; D is unclear. The V end lost 7 bases, the J end lost 1 base, and 14 bases lay between the germline ends. CDR1 is MNHEY and CDR2 is SVGAGI in the germline V gene. The CDR3 extends over 15 amino acids. In nucleotides, the CDR3 is TGTGCCAGCACACCCGGGAGGCCAAGCAATCAGCCCCAGCATTTT. Translating it yields CASTPGRPSNQPQHF.

This chain connects TRBV4-2 to TRBJ2-3, with TRBD2 matching 9 bases. Germline trimming cut 1 base from V and 0 bases from J; bases unmatched to any gene: 5. The CDR3 consists of 17 residues. Germline values: CDR1 LGHNA, CDR2 YNFKEQ. CDR3 amino acids: CASSQGLAEGSTDTQYF. The CDR3, as DNA: TGTGCCAGCAGCCAAGGACTAGCGGAGGGGAGCACAGATACGCAGTATTTT.

The CDR3, as DNA: TGCAGCGTTGAATTCAGGGGCATTAGCGAGCAGTACTTC. Translated, it gives CSVEFRGISEQYF. V gene TRBV29-1 combines with J gene TRBJ2-7; a possible D gene is TRBD1 (6 bases). Germline values: CDR1 SQVTM, CDR2 ANQGSEA. The ends were cut back, 2 bases at V and 6 bases at J, with 14 bases in the middle. The CDR3 totals 13 residues.

The rearrangement links TRBV2 to TRBJ2-3, with 12 bases matching TRBD2. CDR1 is SNHLY, CDR2 FYNNEI, per germline. V was pared by 5 bases and J by 4 bases, with 4 bases of the junction left unmatched. This CDR3 comprises 15 residues. CDR3 sequence reads: CASSLLAGGPDTQYF. The CDR3 DNA reads as TGTGCCAGCAGTTTACTAGCGGGGGGCCCAGATACGCAGTATTTT.

The chain couples TRBV6-5 to TRBJ2-1; TRBD2 matches at 12 bases. CDR1 and CDR2 from the germline V gene are MNHEY and SVGAGI. J lost 6 bases, V lost 8 bases, and 5 bases had no gene match. This CDR3 spans 14 amino acids. CDR3 sequence reads: CASRPTSGGNEQFF. CDR3 DNA sequence: TGTGCCAGCCGACCGACTAGCGGGGGCAATGAGCAGTTCTTC.

This chain uses TRBV28 with TRBJ2-1; the match to TRBD2 covers 8 bases. The V gene's germline CDR1 is MDHEN and CDR2 SYDVKM. Trimming cost V 0 bases and J 8 bases; bases outside gene matches: 6. The CDR3 totals 15 residues. The CDR3 reads CASSLWGRGGHEQFF. CDR3 nucleotide sequence: TGTGCCAGCAGTTTATGGGGCCGGGGGGGGCATGAGCAGTTCTTC.

The chain combines TRBV30 with TRBJ2-3; D gene uncertain. The CDR3 extends over 13 amino acids. The V end was cut by 3 bases, the J end by 0 bases, with 7 bases between. The V gene's germline CDR1 is GTSNPN and CDR2 SVGIG (reference sequence). This chain's CDR3 is CAWSPGSTDTQYF. Written as DNA, the CDR3 is TGTGCCTGGAGCCCCGGGAGCACAGATACGCAGTATTTT. Full variable domain (remainder filled in from reference TRBV30 and TRBJ2-3): SQTIHQWPATLVQPVGSPLSLECTVEGTSNPNLYWYRQAAGRGLQLLFYSVGIGQISSEVPQNLSASRPQDRQFILSSKKLLLSDSGFYLCAWSPGSTDTQYFGPGTRLTVL.

V gene TRBV6-5 combines with J gene TRBJ2-3; D not certain. The CDR3 is made up of 15 amino acids. The germline V gene encodes CDR1 MNHEY and CDR2 SVGAGI. The V and J ends lost 4 bases and 2 bases respectively, with 13 bases between them. As DNA, the CDR3 is TGTGCCAGCAGTTCTGGGCAAACTTCCACAGATACGCAGTATTTT. Its translation is CASSSGQTSTDTQYF.

This clone was observed a single time. The chain combines TRBV5-6 with TRBJ2-7; D unclear. Trimming took off 4 bases at V and 4 bases at J, with 12 bases between the two ends. The CDR3 is 13 amino acids. CDR1 is SGHDT, CDR2 YYEEEE, per germline. Here the CDR3 reads CASSQAFGYEQYF. The CDR3 bases are TGTGCCAGCAGCCAAGCGTTTGGGTACGAGCAGTACTTC.

The chain uses TRBV30 and TRBJ1-6, with 11 positions matching TRBD1. With 1 base clipped from V and 7 bases from J, the junction kept 9 bases outside the gene matches. From germline, CDR1 is GTSNPN and CDR2 SVGIG (reference sequence). The CDR3 loop spans 17 amino acids. The CDR3 sequence: CAWSGRWTGGLNSPLHF. CDR3 DNA: TGTGCCTGGAGTGGTAGGTGGACAGGGGGCCTGAATTCACCCCTCCACTTT.

The CDR3 region is CASSLISGLASTDTQYF. In DNA, the CDR3 is TGTGCCAGCAGCTTAATCTCCGGACTGGCTAGCACAGATACGCAGTATTTT. The V gene is TRBV7-2, the J gene TRBJ2-3, with a weak D call TRBD2 (5 bases). With 2 bases removed from V and 0 bases from J, the gap between germline ends came to 15 bases. The CDR3 is 17 residues long. Germline V lookup: CDR1 SGHTA, CDR2 FQGNSA. Using reference TRBV7-2 and TRBJ2-3 for the parts outside the CDR3, the full variable domain is GAGVSQSPSNKVTEKGKDVELRCDPISGHTALYWYRQSLGQGLEFLIYFQGNSAPDKSGLPSDRFSAERTGGSVSTLTIQRTQQEDSAVYLCASSLISGLASTDTQYFGPGTRLTVL.

The genes are TRBV21-1 and TRBJ2-6; TRBD1, as called in the table, went unchecked against the DNA. TRBV21-1 counts as a pseudogene. The CDR3 totals 13 residues. In DNA form, the CDR3 reads TGTGCCAATGAGACTGGGGCGGTATGCGTCCTGACTTTC. This encodes CANETGAVCVLTF.

The chain combines TRBV7-3 with TRBJ1-6; no definite D call. The CDR3 length is 14 residues. In germline, CDR1 is SGHTA, CDR2 FQGTGA. With 2 bases removed from V and 4 bases from J, the gap between germline ends came to 6 bases. CDR3 residues: CASSLDGYNSPLHF. The CDR3 bases are TGTGCCAGCAGCTTAGACGGGTATAATTCACCCCTCCACTTT.

The chain recombines TRBV7-3 with TRBJ2-1, with TRBD2 matching 7 bases. CDR3 size: 15 residues. With V trimmed by 0 bases and J by 8 bases, 7 bases remained unmatched. CDR1 and CDR2 from the germline V gene are SGHTA and FQGTGA. CDR3: CASSLTREERDEQFF. The CDR3 nucleotides read TGTGCCAGCAGCTTAACCCGGGAGGAACGGGATGAGCAGTTCTTC. The entire variable domain, with the rest obtained from reference TRBV7-3 and TRBJ2-1, is as follows: GAGVSQTPSNKVTEKGKYVELRCDPISGHTALYWYRQSLGQGPEFLIYFQGTGAADDSGLPNDRFFAVRPEGSVSTLKIQRTERGDSAVYLCASSLTREERDEQFFGPGTRLTVL.

V usage is TRBV4-2 and J usage is TRBJ2-3; TRBD1 agrees at 9 bases. Trimming took 5 bases from V and 4 from J; bases not matched to a gene: 7. The CDR3 has 15 amino acids. Germline V gene data show CDR1 as LGHNA and CDR2 as YNFKEQ. The CDR3 DNA follows: TGTGCCAGCAGCGGCGACAGGGGGTTTTCAGATACGCAGTATTTT. Translating gives CASSGDRGFSDTQYF.